The 20 T cell receptor beta chains given below trace back to one sample, sequenced in a study of blood T cell repertoires in COVID-19. Clones were sequenced by immunoSEQ multiplex PCR, and TCRdb holds only the in-frame ones, with some missing. The repertoire holds just over 200,000 clones, with 86% as singletons. Specimen: peripheral blood. The receptor set was obtained from a man older than 75 with acute or convalescent COVID-19.

This clone occurred a few times. This CDR3 reads CSAGTGGQPQHF. The CDR3 DNA reads as TGCAGCGCAGGGACAGGGGGTCAGCCCCAGCATTTT. This chain links TRBV29-1 with TRBJ1-5; 11 positions agree with TRBD1. The J segment lost 6 bases and the V segment lost 7 bases, leaving 2 bases of the junction unmatched. The germline V gene has CDR1 SQVTM and CDR2 ANQGSEA. The CDR3 is 12 amino acids.

The chain links TRBV18 to TRBJ2-5; 9 bases line up with TRBD1. This CDR3 is 13 amino acids long. Germline loops: CDR1 KGHSH, CDR2 LQKENI. With 6 bases clipped from V and 4 bases from J, the junction kept 3 bases outside the gene matches. The DNA for the CDR3 is TGTGCCAGCTCTCAGGGACAGGGAGAGACCCAGTACTTC. Protein: CASSQGQGETQYF.

The CDR3 nucleotides are TGTGCCAGTAGTATTTCAGGTATTGAGCCCCAGCATTTT. Encoded protein: CASSISGIEPQHF. V and J are TRBV19 and TRBJ1-5; no firm D call. The length of the CDR3 is 13 residues. Germline V gives CDR1 LNHDA, CDR2 SQIVND (reference sequence). V lost 3 bases and J lost 8, with 11 bases in between. Based on the CDR3 plus reference TRBV19 and TRBJ1-5, the full variable domain is DGGITQSPKYLFRKEGQNVTLSCEQNLNHDAMYWYRQDPGQGLRLIYYSQIVNDFQKGDIAEGYSVSREKKESFPLTVTSAQKNPTAFYLCASSISGIEPQHFGDGTRLSIL.

The chain combines TRBV12-3 or TRBV12-4 with TRBJ2-5, with D tentatively TRBD1 (6 bases). This CDR3 contains 13 residues. V was pared by 6 bases and J by 9 bases, with 17 bases between. Here the CDR3 reads CASRPTGRAAQYF. CDR3 DNA: TGTGCCAGCAGGCCGACAGGACGCGCGGCCCAGTACTTC.

The V and J genes are TRBV5-1 and TRBJ2-3; TRBD2 aligns across 10 bases. The V gene end was trimmed by 4 bases and the J gene end by 3 bases; junction bases not matched to a gene: 5. CDR1 and CDR2 from the germline V gene are SGHRS and YFSETQ. The CDR3 extends over 15 amino acids. CDR3 bases: TGCGCCAGCAGCCGCCCAGCGGGAGGGACAGATACGCAGTATTTT. This translates into CASSRPAGGTDTQYF.

The rearrangement uses TRBV7-9 and TRBJ2-7, with a tentative D call TRBD2 (6 bases). This CDR3 comprises 15 residues. Trimming took off 0 bases at V and 0 bases at J, with 9 bases between the two ends. The germline V gene has CDR1 SEHNR and CDR2 FQNEAQ (reference sequence). CDR3: CASSLAAGSSYEQYF. The CDR3 DNA reads as TGTGCCAGCAGCTTAGCGGCCGGGAGCTCCTACGAGCAGTACTTC.

The genes are TRBV15 and TRBJ2-7; 9 nucleotides align to TRBD1. J gave up 4 bases and V 3 bases, and 7 bases lay outside the gene matches. Germline assignment: CDR1 LNHNV and CDR2 YYDKDF (reference sequence). The CDR3 runs 15 residues. CDR3 sequence (DNA): TGTGCCACCAGCAGCCGGGACAGGGTTAATTACGAGCAGTACTTC. Residues: CATSSRDRVNYEQYF.

The rearrangement uses TRBV7-9 and TRBJ2-1; 10 nucleotides match TRBD2. The length of the CDR3 is 18 residues. Trimming at V came to 4 bases and at J to 8 bases, leaving 17 bases not matched to a gene. CDR1 and CDR2 (germline): SEHNR, FQNEAQ (reference sequence). Here the CDR3 DNA reads TGTGCCAGCAGCTCAGGTTCTAGCGGGAGCCTCGTTAGGGATGAGCAGTTCTTC. It translates to CASSSGSSGSLVRDEQFF.

V gene TRBV7-8 combines with J gene TRBJ2-7; TRBD2 is a possible D gene (5 bases). The CDR3 runs to 16 residues. Germline V CDR1 and CDR2: SGHVS, FQNEAQ. Trimming stripped 5 bases from V and 5 bases from J, with 22 bases between. The CDR3 DNA follows: TGTGCCAGCAGCCCCACCGGTGCTAGCAGGCCCCACGAGCAGTACGTC. This sequence encodes CASSPTGASRPHEQYV.

The chain combines TRBV5-4 with TRBJ2-2; D perhaps matches TRBD2 (5 bases). CDR3 length: 16 amino acids. The germline V and J ends were trimmed by 0 bases and 3 bases, with 12 bases remaining between them. The V gene's germline CDR1 is SGHNT and CDR2 YYREEE (reference sequence). The CDR3 DNA is TGTGCCAGCAGCTTGGCCCGGACTCCCGACACCGGGGAGCTGTTTTTT. Translating it yields CASSLARTPDTGELFF.

The chain has TRBV6-5 and TRBJ2-1; 8 nucleotides align to TRBD1. Germline V gene data show CDR1 as MNHEY and CDR2 as SVGAGI. Unmatched junction bases numbered 5, after V lost 5 bases and J lost 5 bases. This CDR3 is built from 14 residues. The CDR3 region is CASSSGQGNNEQFF. The CDR3, as DNA: TGTGCCAGCAGTAGCGGACAGGGCAACAATGAGCAGTTCTTC.

This sequence joins TRBV10-3 and TRBJ2-7; 7 bases line up with TRBD2. Germline trimming cut 10 bases from V and 3 bases from J; bases unmatched to any gene: 12. CDR3 length: 14 amino acids. The germline V gene has CDR1 ENHRY and CDR2 SYGVKD. In DNA, the CDR3 is TGTGCCAAGGATGACGGGAGGACGAACTACGAGCAGTACTTC. Amino acids: CAKDDGRTNYEQYF.

A few counts support this clone. The rearrangement joins TRBV2 to TRBJ2-1, with D perhaps matching TRBD2 (5 bases). Germline CDR1 and CDR2: SNHLY and FYNNEI. The CDR3 has 11 residues. The V end lost 8 bases, the J end lost 10 bases, and 12 bases lay between the germline ends. The CDR3 protein is CASAPSGEQFF. The CDR3 nucleotides read TGTGCCAGCGCGCCATCGGGGGAGCAGTTCTTC.

Comments on this clone: Within the sample, other DNA sequences also encode this same CDR3. The chain links TRBV12-3 or TRBV12-4 to TRBJ1-2; D call uncertain. CDR3 size: 13 residues. Trimming removed 8 bases at V and 4 bases at J, with 14 bases between. CDR3 in DNA: TGTGCCAGCTCCTTAGGTTCAGGCTATGGCTACACCTTC. It codes for CASSLGSGYGYTF.

This clone has just one count. The J gene is TRBJ1-3, the V gene TRBV30; D ambiguous. The germline CDR1 and CDR2 sequences are GTSNPN and SVGIG (reference sequence). V lost 0 bases to trimming and J lost 1 base, with 13 bases between them. The CDR3 has 16 amino acids. This CDR3 is CAWSVSQARSGNTIYF. For the CDR3, the DNA is TGTGCCTGGAGTGTCTCCCAAGCCCGTTCTGGAAACACCATATATTTT.

The gene calls are TRBV5-4 and TRBJ2-1; TRBD2 aligns across 8 bases. Germline CDR1 reads SGHNT; CDR2 reads YYREEE (reference sequence). V was pared by 4 bases and J by 5 bases, with 11 bases of the junction left unmatched. The CDR3 runs 16 residues. The DNA for the CDR3 is TGTGCCAGCAGCCCGGGGGGGACTGGCACTAACAATGAGCAGTTCTTC. The encoded protein is CASSPGGTGTNNEQFF.

The chain links TRBV7-9 to TRBJ2-1, with TRBD2 identical over 8 bases. J gave up 6 bases and V 5 bases, and 12 bases lay outside the gene matches. Germline assignment: CDR1 SEHNR and CDR2 FQNEAQ (reference sequence). The CDR3 contains 16 residues. The CDR3 DNA reads as TGTGCCAGCAGCCCGACTTTTGGACTAGCTGGCAATGAGCAGTTCTTC. Its translation is CASSPTFGLAGNEQFF.

The V gene is TRBV5-1, the J gene TRBJ2-5; D may be TRBD1 (5 bases). Germline V gene data show CDR1 as SGHRS and CDR2 as YFSETQ. This CDR3 spans 15 amino acids. V lost 4 bases, J lost 0 bases, and 13 bases lay in between. CDR3: CASSRNRFDQETQYF. CDR3 sequence (DNA): TGCGCCAGCAGCCGTAACAGGTTTGACCAAGAGACCCAGTACTTC.

V gene TRBV7-3 combines with J gene TRBJ2-3; weak D call: TRBD1 (6 bases). V gave up 5 bases and J gave up 2 bases, with 8 bases separating them. The CDR3 consists of 13 residues. Germline CDR1 and CDR2: SGHTA and FQGTGA. CDR3: CASSRDITDTQYF. CDR3 coding DNA: TGTGCCAGCAGCCGGGACATCACAGATACGCAGTATTTT.

The chain uses TRBV18 and TRBJ2-2; TRBD2 aligns across 11 bases. The CDR3 contains 19 residues. CDR1 is KGHSH, CDR2 LQKENI, per germline. Trimming removed 3 bases from V and 6 bases from J; junction bases left unmatched: 15. The CDR3 DNA sequence: TGTGCCAGCTCACCGCTTGGGTCTACTAGCGGGAGAAATGCCGGGGAGCTGTTTTTT. This sequence encodes CASSPLGSTSGRNAGELFF.